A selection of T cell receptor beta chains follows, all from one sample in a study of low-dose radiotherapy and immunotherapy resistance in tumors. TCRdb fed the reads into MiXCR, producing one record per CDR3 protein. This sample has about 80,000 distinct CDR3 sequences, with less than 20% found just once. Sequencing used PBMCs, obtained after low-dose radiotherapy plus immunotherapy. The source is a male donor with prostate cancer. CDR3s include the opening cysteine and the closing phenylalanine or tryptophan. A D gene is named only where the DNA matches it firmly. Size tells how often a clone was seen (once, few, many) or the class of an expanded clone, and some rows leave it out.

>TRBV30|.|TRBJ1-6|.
TGTGCCTGGAGTGAGGGTATCATTTCACCCCTCCACTTT
CAWSEGIISPLHF
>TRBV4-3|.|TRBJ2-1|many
TGCGCCAGCAGTCTCTTTTATTGGGGTGAGCAGTTCTTC
CASSLFYWGEQFF
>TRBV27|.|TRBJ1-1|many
TGTGCCAGCAGAACAGGGAACACTGAAGCTTTCTTT
CASRTGNTEAFF
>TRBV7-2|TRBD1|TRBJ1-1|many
TGTGCCAGCAGCTTAGGAGGGGGCTTAGCTGAAGCTTTCTTT
CASSLGGGLAEAFF
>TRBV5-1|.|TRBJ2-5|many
TGCGCCAGCAGCCGCCGGGGCGAGGCGGGCTCGGAAGAGACCCAGTACTTC
CASSRRGEAGSEETQYF
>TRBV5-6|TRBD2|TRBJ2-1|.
TGTGCCAGCAGCGATCTAGCGGGGGCAACCAATGAGCAGTTCTTC
CASSDLAGATNEQFF
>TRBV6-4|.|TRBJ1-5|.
TGTGCCAGCAGACCCCGTGCCGTAAATCAGCCCCAGCATTTT
CASRPRAVNQPQHF
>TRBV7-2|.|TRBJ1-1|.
TGTGCCAGCAGCTTAGGGGTAGGAAGGGCGAACACTGAAGCTTTCTTT
CASSLGVGRANTEAFF
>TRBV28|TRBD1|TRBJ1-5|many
TGTGCCAGCAGCCCAGGACAGGCTAGCAATCAGCCCCAGCATTTT
CASSPGQASNQPQHF
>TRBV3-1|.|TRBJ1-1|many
TGTGCCAGCAGTACAGGGACCACTGAAGCTTTCTTT
CASSTGTTEAFF
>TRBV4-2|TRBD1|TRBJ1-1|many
TGTGCCAGCAGCCAAGATCCCACAGGGGGCACTGAAGCTTTCTTT
CASSQDPTGGTEAFF
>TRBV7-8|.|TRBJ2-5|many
TGTGCCAGCAGCTTAGTCGGCGGCCAAGAGACCCAGTACTTC
CASSLVGGQETQYF
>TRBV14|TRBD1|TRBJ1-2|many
TGTGCCAGCAGCCTGGGACAGCCCTATGGCTACACCTTC
CASSLGQPYGYTF
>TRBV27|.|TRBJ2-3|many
TGTGCCAGCAGTTCCCCTAGCAGTGCTAGCACAGATACGCAGTATTTT
CASSSPSSASTDTQYF
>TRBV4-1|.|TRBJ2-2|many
TGCGCCAGCAGCCAAGATCAGCAGCGGTCCAACACCGGGGAGCTGTTTTTT
CASSQDQQRSNTGELFF
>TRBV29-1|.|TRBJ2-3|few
TGCAGCTTTGGAGGGGGGCAGGTGGGGACAGATACGCAGTATTTT
CSFGGGQVGTDTQYF
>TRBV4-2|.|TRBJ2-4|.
TGTGCCAGCAGCCAACGTGAAGCCAAAAACATTCAGTACTTC
CASSQREAKNIQYF